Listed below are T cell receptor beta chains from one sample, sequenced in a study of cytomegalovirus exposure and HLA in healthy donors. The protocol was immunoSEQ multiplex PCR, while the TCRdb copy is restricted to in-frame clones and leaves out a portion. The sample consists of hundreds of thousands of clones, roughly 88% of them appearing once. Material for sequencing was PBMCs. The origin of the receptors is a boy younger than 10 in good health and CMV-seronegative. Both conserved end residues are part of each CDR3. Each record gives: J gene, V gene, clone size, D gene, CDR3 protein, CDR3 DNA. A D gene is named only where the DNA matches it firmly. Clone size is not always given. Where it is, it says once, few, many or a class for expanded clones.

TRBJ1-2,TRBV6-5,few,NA,CASSYSLDSDGYTF,TGTGCCAGCAGTTACTCGTTGGACTCGGATGGCTACACCTTC
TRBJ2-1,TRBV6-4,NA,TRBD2,CASSERERGGTYNEQFF,TGTGCCAGCAGTGAAAGAGAGCGGGGGGGCACCTACAATGAGCAGTTCTTC
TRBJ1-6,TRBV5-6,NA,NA,CASSLAGAHFNSPLHF,TGTGCCAGCAGCTTGGCAGGGGCGCATTTCAATTCACCCCTCCACTTT
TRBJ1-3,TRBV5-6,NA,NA,CASSLYVGVMSSGNTIYF,TGTGCCAGCAGCTTGTACGTCGGGGTGATGAGCTCTGGAAACACCATATATTTT
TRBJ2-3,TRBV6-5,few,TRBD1,CASSTGASRLDTQYF,TGTGCCAGCAGTACAGGGGCTAGCCGCCTAGATACGCAGTATTTT
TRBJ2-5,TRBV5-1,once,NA,CASSLGVAKETQYF,TGCGCCAGCAGCTTGGGAGTAGCCAAGGAGACCCAGTACTTC
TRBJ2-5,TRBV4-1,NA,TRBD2,CASSQEIAGGQETQYF,TGCGCCAGCAGCCAAGAAATAGCGGGGGGGCAAGAGACCCAGTACTTC
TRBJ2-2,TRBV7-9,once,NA,CASSLGGTGELFF,TGTGCCAGCAGCTTAGGAGGCACCGGGGAGCTGTTTTTT
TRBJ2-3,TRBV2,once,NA,CASTQDTDTQYF,TGTGCCAGTACACAGGACACAGATACGCAGTATTTT
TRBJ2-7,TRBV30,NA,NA,CAWSSPWREQYF,TGTGCCTGGAGTTCCCCCTGGAGGGAGCAGTACTTC
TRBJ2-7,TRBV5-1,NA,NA,CASSLDRVGAYEQYF,TGCGCCAGCAGCTTGGACAGGGTAGGGGCCTACGAGCAGTACTTC